This TCR beta chain comes out of a study of cytomegalovirus exposure and HLA in healthy donors. General study findings and limits: HLA restriction was apparent for most CMV-associated TCR beta chains in a later analysis.

The CDR3 runs 14 residues. Germline CDR1 is GTSNPN and CDR2 is SVGIG (reference sequence). With 2 bases clipped from V and 7 bases from J, the junction kept 9 bases outside the gene matches. Details on this clone: The target antigen is unknown.

Both 60 Vbeta primers and 13 Jbeta primers went into the PCR. Method: immunoSEQ multiplex PCR; TCRdb's copy keeps in-frame clones and lacks some. In the table there are about 180,000 clones, 75% to 85% of which are singletons. Source material: PBMCs. The chain uses TRBV30 and TRBJ1-2, with 8 bases identical to TRBD1. This clonotype was obtained from a girl aged 2-10 years in good health and CMV-seropositive. The CDR3 DNA reads TGTGCCTGGAGTAGGGCAGGGGGCGAAGTTGGCTACACCTTC. Translation: CAWSRAGGEVGYTF.